The clone carrying this T cell receptor (beta chain) has a handful of counts. Antigen unknown. V trimming: 2 bases; J trimming: 6 bases; junction bases outside the gene matches: 7. The CDR3 is 16 residues long. CDR1 and CDR2 (germline): SGHRS, YFSETQ. The sample comes from a study of cytomegalovirus exposure and HLA in healthy donors. Study overall: The study placed roughly four fifths of its 398 genotyped donors in the Caucasian-associated ancestry cluster.

60 Vbeta and 13 Jbeta primers were used in PCR. The assay was immunoSEQ multiplex PCR, and TCRdb's table has in-frame clones only and misses some. The sample carries around 200,000 clones, approximately 85% recorded once. Study outcomes and limitations: Later analysis associated a missense DCLRE1C variant with TCR beta V- and J-gene trimming. Whilst most TCR sequences proved rare, a subset of public TCRs occurred across many donors.

What was sequenced was PBMCs. This sequence was found in a woman aged 50 to 65 in good health and CMV-seronegative. The chain recombines TRBV5-1 with TRBJ2-1; 11 nucleotides agree with TRBD1. The CDR3 nucleotides read TGCGCCAGCAGCTTCATACCCGGGACAGGGGGCAATGAGCAGTTCTTC. Translated, it gives CASSFIPGTGGNEQFF.